These T cell receptor beta chains were read from a single sample in a study of CD8 T cells in ankylosing spondylitis. TCRdb itself ran the 5' RACE reads through MiXCR, one entry per CDR3 protein. Altogether about 300,000 distinct CDR3 sequences are present, less than 25% being singletons, with the ten largest covering 3.5% to 4.5%. The sample was blood, either unsorted or a sorted T cell fraction (not recorded which). The receptors stem from a female donor with ankylosing spondylitis or in good health (not recorded which). The CDR3 runs from the conserved cysteine through the conserved F or W. D genes are given only for firm matches. Not all rows give a size; the values are once, few, many and, for expanded clones, a class.

TRBV30	TRBJ1-1	NA	NA	CAWGTGTTNTEAFF	TGTGCCTGGGGAACAGGGACTACGAACACTGAAGCTTTCTTT
TRBV21-1	TRBJ2-1	NA	many	CASSKGTSGYNEQFF	TGTGCCAGCAGCAAAGGGACTAGCGGTTACAATGAGCAGTTCTTC
TRBV2	TRBJ2-3	NA	NA	CASSDRARTDTQYF	TGTGCCAGCAGTGATCGAGCTCGCACAGATACGCAGTATTTT
TRBV6-2/TRBV6-3	TRBJ2-1	TRBD2	few	CASSSPMGLAPPNEQFF	TGTGCCAGCAGTTCTCCTATGGGACTAGCACCCCCCAATGAGCAGTTCTTC
TRBV9	TRBJ2-5	NA	once	CASSPLGRPDGTQYF	TGTGCCAGCAGCCCGTTGGGCAGACCCGATGGGACCCAGTACTTC
TRBV20-1	TRBJ2-5	NA	NA	CSVGTTGETQYF	TGCAGTGTTGGGACGACCGGAGAGACCCAGTACTTC
TRBV6-5	TRBJ1-1	NA	few	CASSFARRDTEAFF	TGTGCCAGCAGTTTCGCCCGGCGGGACACTGAAGCTTTCTTT
TRBV5-1	TRBJ1-4	NA	NA	CASSQPGAEKLFF	TGCGCCAGCAGTCAACCGGGGGCAGAAAAACTGTTTTTT
TRBV7-7	TRBJ2-5	NA	NA	CASSLAGGFEETQYF	TGTGCCAGCAGCTTAGCCGGAGGATTCGAGGAGACCCAGTACTTC
TRBV20-1	TRBJ1-5	NA	NA	CSAPSLGGSNQPQHF	TGCAGTGCCCCGAGTCTGGGGGGTAGCAATCAGCCCCAGCATTTT
TRBV4-2	TRBJ1-4	TRBD1	NA	CASSQVGTGEEKLFF	TGTGCCAGCAGCCAAGTCGGGACAGGGGAAGAAAAACTGTTTTTT
TRBV12-3/TRBV12-4	TRBJ2-3	NA	few	CASTAGATTDTQYF	TGTGCCAGCACCGCAGGGGCGACCACAGATACGCAGTATTTT
TRBV7-2	TRBJ1-4	NA	many	CASSLLGLEKLFF	TGTGCCAGCAGCTTACTAGGGCTTGAAAAACTGTTTTTT
TRBV20-1	TRBJ2-3	NA	medium-sized	CSAYDRKQATDTQYF	TGCAGTGCATACGACAGGAAACAAGCGACAGATACGCAGTATTTT
TRBV4-3	TRBJ2-1	NA	many	CASSEVGGGHLEQFF	TGCGCCAGCAGCGAAGTAGGGGGAGGGCATCTTGAGCAGTTCTTC
TRBV12-3/TRBV12-4	TRBJ2-3	TRBD2	NA	CASSSGSGSTDTQYF	TGTGCCAGCAGTTCAGGAAGCGGGAGTACAGATACGCAGTATTTT
TRBV12-3/TRBV12-4	TRBJ2-7	NA	NA	CASSETGVSSEQYF	TGTGCCAGCAGCGAGACAGGAGTTTCCTCGGAGCAGTACTTC
TRBV12-3/TRBV12-4	TRBJ2-1	NA	many	CASRNDYNEQFF	TGTGCCAGCAGGAACGATTACAATGAGCAGTTCTTC
TRBV29-1	TRBJ2-3	NA	few	CSGLEEREYF	TGCAGCGGTCTGGAGGAGCGGGAGTATTTT
TRBV6-1	TRBJ1-1	TRBD1	NA	CASSSGQGAPTEAFF	TGTGCCAGCAGTAGCGGACAGGGCGCCCCCACTGAAGCTTTCTTT
TRBV12-3/TRBV12-4	TRBJ1-6	NA	once	CASSYEAGRNSPLHF	TGTGCCAGCAGTTATGAGGCAGGACGGAATTCACCCCTCCACTTT
TRBV19	TRBJ2-3	TRBD2	NA	CASSMSSGFTDTQYF	TGTGCCAGTAGTATGTCTAGCGGATTCACAGATACGCAGTATTTT
TRBV10-3	TRBJ2-1	NA	few	CAISASGPDYNEQFF	TGTGCCATCAGTGCCAGCGGGCCTGACTACAATGAGCAGTTCTTC
TRBV7-2	TRBJ2-1	TRBD2	NA	CASSFSGRAGNEQFF	TGTGCCAGCAGCTTCAGCGGGAGGGCTGGAAATGAGCAGTTCTTC
TRBV12-3/TRBV12-4	TRBJ2-3	TRBD2	NA	CASSPGLVITDTQYF	TGTGCCAGCAGTCCTGGACTAGTGATCACAGATACGCAGTATTTT
TRBV6-2/TRBV6-3	TRBJ2-4	NA	NA	CASSYRQGGQNIQYF	TGTGCCAGCAGTTACCGCCAGGGCGGGCAAAACATTCAGTACTTC
TRBV7-2	TRBJ2-5	NA	NA	CASSPTQRRETQYF	TGTGCCAGCAGCCCCACCCAAAGACGAGAGACCCAGTACTTC
TRBV18	TRBJ2-1	TRBD2	NA	CASSPQTSGRNEQFF	TGTGCCAGCTCGCCCCAGACTAGCGGGAGGAATGAGCAGTTCTTC
TRBV20-1	TRBJ2-4	NA	NA	CSARESRVPNIQYF	TGCAGTGCTAGAGAAAGCAGGGTTCCGAACATTCAGTACTTC
TRBV20-1	TRBJ1-1	NA	NA	CSAGRQTEAFF	TGCAGTGCTGGAAGACAAACTGAAGCTTTCTTT
TRBV7-9	TRBJ2-7	TRBD2	NA	CASSLGGGMPYEQYF	TGTGCCAGCAGCCTCGGCGGGGGGATGCCCTACGAGCAGTACTTC
TRBV29-1	TRBJ1-2	NA	few	CSVDKLNYGYTF	TGCAGCGTGGACAAGCTAAACTATGGCTACACCTTC
TRBV20-1	TRBJ2-2	NA	few	CSARVGTLNTGELFF	TGCAGTGCTAGAGTGGGGACTCTGAACACCGGGGAGCTGTTTTTT
TRBV5-1	TRBJ2-1	NA	NA	CASSPMSPGNEQFF	TGCGCCAGCAGCCCTATGAGCCCTGGGAATGAGCAGTTCTTC
TRBV6-2/TRBV6-3	TRBJ2-7	NA	NA	CASTGGLSWEQYF	TGTGCCAGCACGGGCGGTCTCTCGTGGGAGCAGTACTTC
TRBV19	TRBJ2-3	NA	NA	CASSIVIGAGHTDTQYF	TGTGCCAGTAGTATAGTTATCGGAGCGGGACACACAGATACGCAGTATTTT
TRBV15	TRBJ2-3	NA	NA	CATSALRADTQYF	TGTGCCACCAGCGCCCTCAGAGCGGATACGCAGTATTTT
TRBV7-2	TRBJ2-3	TRBD2	NA	CASSPGLAGGGLDTQYF	TGTGCCAGCAGCCCGGGACTAGCGGGAGGTGGATTAGATACGCAGTATTTT
TRBV6-5	TRBJ2-7	TRBD2	NA	CASSYSLLSGTTYEQYF	TGTGCCAGCAGTTACTCCCTTCTTAGCGGGACCACCTACGAGCAGTACTTC
TRBV7-6	TRBJ2-3	NA	NA	CASSPKRSTDTQYF	TGTGCCAGCAGCCCGAAACGGAGCACAGATACGCAGTATTTT
TRBV7-2	TRBJ1-2	NA	NA	CASSPLISF	TGTGCCAGCAGCCCCCTTATCTCCTTC
TRBV5-6	TRBJ2-1	NA	few	CASSLRRDGRWNEQFF	TGTGCCAGCAGTCTAAGGAGGGATGGCCGATGGAATGAGCAGTTCTTC
TRBV20-1	TRBJ1-4	NA	once	CSAKESGNEKLFF	TGCAGTGCTAAGGAGTCCGGTAATGAAAAACTGTTTTTT
TRBV7-9	TRBJ2-1	NA	NA	CASSLGDSDEQFF	TGTGCCAGCAGCTTAGGGGACTCGGATGAGCAGTTCTTC
TRBV10-2	TRBJ1-1	TRBD1	many	CASSGGGQVNTEAFF	TGCGCCAGCAGTGGGGGAGGACAGGTGAACACTGAAGCTTTCTTT
TRBV10-3	TRBJ2-7	TRBD2	many	CAISAGTSGRGEQYF	TGTGCCATCAGTGCCGGGACTAGCGGGAGAGGCGAGCAGTACTTC
TRBV20-1	TRBJ2-3	TRBD2	few	CSAPTSGSLADTQYF	TGCAGTGCTCCGACTAGCGGGAGTCTTGCAGATACGCAGTATTTT
TRBV6-6	TRBJ2-5	NA	few	CASGVGREGTQYF	TGTGCCAGCGGGGTTGGCAGGGAAGGGACCCAGTACTTC
TRBV14	TRBJ2-1	TRBD2	many	CASTRLAESSYNEQFF	TGTGCCAGCACCCGACTAGCGGAAAGCTCCTACAATGAGCAGTTCTTC
TRBV7-2	TRBJ2-7	TRBD2	NA	CASSLAGGPSYEQYF	TGTGCCAGCAGCTTAGCGGGAGGGCCCTCCTACGAGCAGTACTTC
TRBV30	TRBJ2-2	NA	NA	CAWSRGAVTGELFF	TGTGCCTGGAGTAGGGGGGCCGTAACCGGGGAGCTGTTTTTT
TRBV4-3	TRBJ2-5	TRBD1	NA	CASSQDTVGQGRAQYF	TGCGCCAGCAGCCAAGATACAGTAGGACAGGGAAGGGCCCAGTACTTC
TRBV7-2	TRBJ2-1	TRBD2	few	CASRIPGLAGYNEQFF	TGTGCCAGCAGGATCCCTGGACTAGCGGGTTACAATGAGCAGTTCTTC
TRBV20-1	TRBJ1-2	NA	few	CSARENGRQEYGYTF	TGCAGTGCTAGAGAAAATGGCAGACAGGAATATGGCTACACCTTC
TRBV7-6	TRBJ2-7	TRBD1	many	CASSTGGTGNNYEQYF	TGTGCCAGCAGCACTGGTGGGACAGGGAACAACTACGAGCAGTACTTC